Below, 2 T cell receptor delta chains from the same sample are listed, as sequenced in a study of fetal and pediatric gammadelta thymocytes. TCRdb re-called clones from the reads using CATT. The sample comprises roughly 1,600 delta-chain clones, approximately 16% of which are singletons, and roughly 6.6% rests with the top ten. The sample comprised Vgamma9Vdelta2 gamma-delta T cells from the thymus. Described subset: sorted CD3+gammadeltaTCR+Vgamma9+Vdelta2+ thymocytes. These receptor sequences come from a child who underwent cardiac surgery and was recorded as healthy.

This clone counts as large. The chain couples TRDV1 to TRDJ1; TRDD3 aligns across 13 bases. V shed 3 bases, J shed 2 bases, and the junction held 24 bases outside the gene matches. Germline loops: CDR1 TSWWSYY, CDR2 QGS. This CDR3 region has 23 residues. The chain's CDR3 is CALGDFSALYGNWGIRDTDKLIF. The CDR3 nucleotides read TGTGCTCTTGGGGACTTTTCCGCGCTCTACGGGAACTGGGGGATACGCGATACCGATAAACTCATCTTT.

By proportion, this clone is large. The sample holds other DNA sequences that translate to the same CDR3. This rearrangement joins TRDV2 to TRDJ1; 10 nucleotides match TRDD3. Germline-derived CDR1 and CDR2 are GEAIGNYY and EKD. The CDR3 totals 23 residues. J lost 0 bases, V lost 0 bases, and 24 bases had no gene match. CDR3 coding DNA: TGTGCCTGTGACACCGGAGGGGCCTGGGGGATATCGGGCCCAGGTTTGTACACCGATAAACTCATCTTT. Protein: CACDTGGAWGISGPGLYTDKLIF.